Below, 18 T cell receptor beta chains from the same sample are listed, as sequenced in a study of OX40 agonist ivuxolimab in advanced cancers. The assay was immunoSEQ multiplex PCR, and TCRdb's table has in-frame clones only and misses some. Among tens of thousands of clones listed, 85% to 90% were seen once. The sequencing here drew on CD4+ or CD8+ T cells sorted from blood, taken in a trial of the OX40 agonist ivuxolimab. The receptors were gathered from an adult with an advanced solid tumor such as melanoma, head and neck, liver or kidney cancer.

The genes are TRBV5-4 and TRBJ2-5; possibly TRBD1 for D (6 bases). Per the germline V gene, CDR1 is SGHNT and CDR2 is YYREEE (reference sequence). The CDR3 loop spans 15 amino acids. Between the trimmed V and J ends, which lost 0 bases and 1 base, there was a span of 10 bases. The CDR3 loop is CASSLAQGIQETQYF. The CDR3 DNA reads as TGTGCCAGCAGCTTGGCGCAGGGGATCCAAGAGACCCAGTACTTC.

The rearrangement links TRBV6-5 to TRBJ1-2; D gene unclear. The CDR3 extends over 15 amino acids. Germline-derived CDR1 and CDR2 are MNHEY and SVGAGI. The V and J ends lost 7 bases and 0 bases respectively, with 15 bases between them. The CDR3 DNA follows: TGTGCCAGCAAGGTTGGCGTTGGTCCTAACTATGGCTACACCTTC. Amino acid sequence: CASKVGVGPNYGYTF.

This chain connects TRBV7-9 to TRBJ1-4, with a possible D match to TRBD1 (6 bases). CDR3 length: 14 residues. Deletions cut 5 bases from V and 4 bases from J, with 11 bases between. Germline CDR1 and CDR2: SEHNR and FQNEAQ (reference sequence). CDR3 nucleotides: TGTGCCAGCAGCCCCGGACAGAGTAATGAAAAACTGTTTTTT. As protein: CASSPGQSNEKLFF. Based on the CDR3 plus reference TRBV7-9 and TRBJ1-4, the full variable domain is DTGVSQNPRHKITKRGQNVTFRCDPISEHNRLYWYRQTLGQGPEFLTYFQNEAQLEKSRLLSDRFSAERPKGSFSTLEIQRTEQGDSAMYLCASSPGQSNEKLFFGSGTQLSVL.

V is TRBV10-1 and J is TRBJ2-2; D could derive from TRBD1 or TRBD2 (6 bases each). Germline values: CDR1 WNHNN, CDR2 SYGVQD (reference sequence). V lost 3 bases to trimming and J lost 5 bases, with 10 bases between them. The CDR3 length is 14 residues. The CDR3 bases are TGCGCCAGCAGTGATCCGGGGGCAACCGGGGAGCTGTTTTTT. Protein: CASSDPGATGELFF.

V is TRBV30 and J is TRBJ1-1, with TRBD1 identical over 7 bases. Losses at the gene ends were 0 bases for V and 1 base for J; bases not matched to a gene: 8. CDR3 size: 16 residues. CDR1 and CDR2 (germline): GTSNPN, SVGIG (reference sequence). CDR3 residues: CAWSVQTGLQNTEAFF. The CDR3 nucleotides read TGTGCCTGGAGTGTCCAGACAGGGCTGCAGAACACTGAAGCTTTCTTT.

The chain joins TRBV12-5 to TRBJ1-3; D gene unclear. Trimming took off 9 bases at V and 4 bases at J, with 13 bases between the two ends. This CDR3 spans 13 amino acids. From germline, CDR1 is LGHNT and CDR2 FRNRAP. The CDR3 nucleotides read TGTGCTAGCGATGCGGGAACGGGAAACACCATATATTTT. The encoded protein is CASDAGTGNTIYF.

The chain joins TRBV4-2 to TRBJ2-3; D remains unclear. The CDR3 covers 17 residues. Trimming removed 2 bases from V and 2 bases from J, with 17 bases in between. In germline, CDR1 is LGHNA, CDR2 YNFKEQ. CDR3 amino acids: CASSQLQASLNTDTQYF. CDR3 in DNA: TGTGCCAGCAGCCAACTTCAGGCTAGTCTAAACACAGATACGCAGTATTTT.

The chain joins TRBV19 to TRBJ1-3; maybe TRBD1 (5 bases). Trimming cost V 3 bases and J 1 base, with 10 bases left between them. The CDR3 spans 15 residues. Germline V lookup: CDR1 LNHDA, CDR2 SQIVND (reference sequence). The CDR3 protein is CASSIQGKSGNTIYF. CDR3 bases: TGTGCCAGTAGTATTCAGGGCAAATCTGGAAACACCATATATTTT.

The CDR3, as DNA: TGCGCCAGCAGCTTCGGGGCGGAGATGGACGAGCAGTACTTC. This translates into CASSFGAEMDEQYF. This chain connects TRBV5-1 to TRBJ2-7, with D perhaps matching TRBD1 or TRBD2 (5 bases each). Germline lookup yields CDR1 SGHRS and CDR2 YFSETQ. V lost 2 bases, J lost 5 bases, and 14 bases lay in between. This CDR3 has 14 residues. Based on the CDR3 plus reference TRBV5-1 and TRBJ2-7, the full variable domain is KAGVTQTPRYLIKTRGQQVTLSCSPISGHRSVSWYQQTPGQGLQFLFEYFSETQRNKGNFPGRFSGRQFSNSRSEMNVSTLELGDSALYLCASSFGAEMDEQYFGPGTRLTVT.

The chain is built from TRBV7-3 and TRBJ2-7; 10 positions match TRBD1. J was trimmed by 5 bases and V by 5 bases; bases with no gene match: 9. This CDR3 comprises 15 residues. Germline CDR1 and CDR2: SGHTA and FQGTGA. For the CDR3, the DNA is TGTGCCAGCAGCACGAACCGGGACAGGGGAAACGAGCAGTACTTC. Amino acids: CASSTNRDRGNEQYF.

This sequence joins TRBV28 and TRBJ2-5; 7 bases are a match to TRBD1. The germline V gene encodes CDR1 MDHEN and CDR2 SYDVKM. The ends lost 8 bases at V and 4 bases at J; junction bases unmatched: 4. The CDR3 length is 12 residues. CDR3 residues: CASGQVGETQYF. CDR3 nucleotide sequence: TGTGCCAGCGGACAGGTGGGAGAGACCCAGTACTTC.

This chain links TRBV27 with TRBJ1-4, with D tentatively TRBD1 (6 bases). V was clipped by 5 bases and J by 3 bases, with 13 bases between them. The CDR3 is 15 residues long. Germline V gene data show CDR1 as MNHEY and CDR2 as SMNVEV (reference sequence). The CDR3 coding sequence is TGTGCCAGCAGTCTAACCAAGGGGGCTAATGAAAAACTGTTTTTT. Translating gives CASSLTKGANEKLFF.

This clone was counted only a few times. This chain links TRBV6-1 with TRBJ2-7; TRBD1 agrees at 7 bases. In germline, CDR1 is MNHNS, CDR2 SASEGT. V was clipped by 7 bases and J by 4 bases; unmatched bases: 4. The CDR3 covers 12 residues. CDR3 nucleotides: TGTGCCAGCACCCCACAGGGGTACGAGCAGTACTTC. This encodes CASTPQGYEQYF.

This chain links TRBV5-4 with TRBJ1-5; TRBD1 might be the D (6 bases). V was clipped by 4 bases and J by 7 bases, with 18 bases between them. The germline gives CDR1 SGHNT, CDR2 YYREEE (reference sequence). This CDR3 is 15 amino acids long. The CDR3 spells CASSQVVTGWQPQHF. The CDR3 nucleotides are TGTGCCAGCAGCCAAGTGGTAACAGGGTGGCAGCCCCAGCATTTT.

The chain links TRBV7-9 to TRBJ1-4, with TRBD1 matching 9 bases. The V gene's germline CDR1 is SEHNR and CDR2 FQNEAQ (reference sequence). The V and J ends lost 6 bases and 6 bases, in that order; junction bases with no gene match: 11. The CDR3 covers 16 residues. The CDR3 DNA sequence: TGTGCCAGCAGACGAAACGGACAGGGGAGGGATGAAAAACTGTTTTTT. It yields the protein CASRRNGQGRDEKLFF.

The chain uses TRBV19 and TRBJ1-5; 11 bases are a match to TRBD1. Germline V gene lookup returns CDR1 LNHDA and CDR2 SQIVND (reference sequence). This CDR3 contains 16 residues. The V gene end was trimmed by 8 bases and the J gene end by 6 bases; junction bases not matched to a gene: 12. The CDR3, as DNA: TGTGCCAGTGCACCGCTCGGGACAGGGGGGATTCAGCCCCAGCATTTT. Translation: CASAPLGTGGIQPQHF.

The chain employs TRBV19 and TRBJ2-4; D is possibly TRBD1 (6 bases). Trimming removed 9 bases at V and 3 bases at J, with 15 bases between. The germline V gene encodes CDR1 LNHDA and CDR2 SQIVND (reference sequence). CDR3 length: 14 amino acids. CDR3 coding DNA: TGTGCCAGCAGAACAGGGATGGGCAAAAACATTCAGTACTTC. It codes for CASRTGMGKNIQYF.

The J gene is TRBJ1-2, the V gene TRBV28, with D perhaps matching TRBD1 (5 bases). Germline V gene sequence: CDR1 MDHEN, CDR2 SYDVKM. V shed 6 bases and J shed 6 bases, with 17 bases lying between them. This CDR3 has 14 residues. CDR3 in amino acids: CASRTGTLFDGYTF. CDR3 DNA: TGTGCCAGCAGGACCGGGACCTTGTTTGATGGCTACACCTTC.